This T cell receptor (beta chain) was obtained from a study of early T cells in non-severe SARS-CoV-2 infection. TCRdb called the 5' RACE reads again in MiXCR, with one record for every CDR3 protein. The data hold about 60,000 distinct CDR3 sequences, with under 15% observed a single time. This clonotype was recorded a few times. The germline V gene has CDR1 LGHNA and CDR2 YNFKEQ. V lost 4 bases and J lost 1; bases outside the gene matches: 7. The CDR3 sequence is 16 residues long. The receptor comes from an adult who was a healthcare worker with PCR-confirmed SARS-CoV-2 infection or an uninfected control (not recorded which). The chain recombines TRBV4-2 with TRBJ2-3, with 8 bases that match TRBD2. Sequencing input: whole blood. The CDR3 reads CASSLGAGGGTDTQYF. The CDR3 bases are TGTGCCAGCAGCCTGGGGGCGGGAGGCGGCACAGATACGCAGTATTTT.